The sequence of this T cell receptor beta chain was determined in a study of cytomegalovirus exposure and HLA in healthy donors. About the study: T cells numbering about 200 million yielded some 100 million unique TCR beta sequences in an earlier analysis.

J was trimmed by 5 bases and V by 8 bases; bases with no gene match: 11. Germline CDR1 MGHRA, CDR2 YSYEKL. The CDR3 contains 15 residues. PCR involved 60 Vbeta and 13 Jbeta primers. Produced via immunoSEQ multiplex PCR; TCRdb's table is partial and in-frame only. The table includes 75,000 to 95,000 clones, roughly four fifths detected once. The chain combines TRBV4-1 with TRBJ2-1; 8 bases align to TRBD2. Sample: PBMCs. This TCR was sampled from a woman under 30 in good health and CMV-seropositive. CDR3 residues: CASSPRGGQDNEQFF. The CDR3 DNA sequence: TGCGCCAGCTCTCCACGGGGGGGCCAGGACAATGAGCAGTTCTTC.